The clone carrying this TCR beta chain was counted ten times or more. This sample is part of a study of blood T cell repertoires in COVID-19. Whole-study context: The analysed material was cDNA or gDNA that came from T cells, B-cell-depleted T cells, or PBMCs.

Germline lookup yields CDR1 SEHNR and CDR2 FQNEAQ (reference sequence). Deletions cut 6 bases from V and 4 bases from J, with 16 bases between. CDR3 length: 14 residues. Seattle patients were enrolled during active infection and followed longitudinally. In the original processing: Amplification of reference gene primers was used by the study to estimate nucleated cell counts. TCRdb's table, derived via immunoSEQ multiplex PCR, lists solely in-frame clones and lacks some. That table supplies the V and J calls and clone size; D and trimming were determined from the DNA. The sample lists around 290,000 clones, approximately 93% occurring once.

The chain links TRBV7-9 to TRBJ2-7; maybe TRBD2 (6 bases). The TCR sequence derives from a woman in her twenties or thirties with COVID-19, enrolled during active disease. The sequencing input was peripheral blood. The CDR3 region is CASREDGAGYEQYF. CDR3 sequence (DNA): TGTGCCAGCAGAGAGGACGGAGCGGGTTACGAGCAGTACTTC.